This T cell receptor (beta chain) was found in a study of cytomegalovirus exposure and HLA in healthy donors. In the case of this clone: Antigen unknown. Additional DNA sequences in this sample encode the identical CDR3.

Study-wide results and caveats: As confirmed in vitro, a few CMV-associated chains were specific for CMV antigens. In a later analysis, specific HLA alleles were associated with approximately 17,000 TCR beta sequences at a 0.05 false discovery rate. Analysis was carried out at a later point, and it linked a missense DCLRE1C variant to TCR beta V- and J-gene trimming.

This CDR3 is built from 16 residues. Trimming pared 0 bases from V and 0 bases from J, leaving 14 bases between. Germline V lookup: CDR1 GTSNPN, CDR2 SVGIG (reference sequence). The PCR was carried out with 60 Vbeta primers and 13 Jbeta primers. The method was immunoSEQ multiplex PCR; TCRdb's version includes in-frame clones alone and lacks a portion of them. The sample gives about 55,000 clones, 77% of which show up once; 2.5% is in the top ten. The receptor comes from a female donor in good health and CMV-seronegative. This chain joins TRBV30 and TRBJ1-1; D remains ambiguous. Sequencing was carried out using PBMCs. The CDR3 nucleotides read TGTGCCTGGAGTGTATTCTCTAGAGTTTTGAACACTGAAGCTTTCTTT. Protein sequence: CAWSVFSRVLNTEAFF.